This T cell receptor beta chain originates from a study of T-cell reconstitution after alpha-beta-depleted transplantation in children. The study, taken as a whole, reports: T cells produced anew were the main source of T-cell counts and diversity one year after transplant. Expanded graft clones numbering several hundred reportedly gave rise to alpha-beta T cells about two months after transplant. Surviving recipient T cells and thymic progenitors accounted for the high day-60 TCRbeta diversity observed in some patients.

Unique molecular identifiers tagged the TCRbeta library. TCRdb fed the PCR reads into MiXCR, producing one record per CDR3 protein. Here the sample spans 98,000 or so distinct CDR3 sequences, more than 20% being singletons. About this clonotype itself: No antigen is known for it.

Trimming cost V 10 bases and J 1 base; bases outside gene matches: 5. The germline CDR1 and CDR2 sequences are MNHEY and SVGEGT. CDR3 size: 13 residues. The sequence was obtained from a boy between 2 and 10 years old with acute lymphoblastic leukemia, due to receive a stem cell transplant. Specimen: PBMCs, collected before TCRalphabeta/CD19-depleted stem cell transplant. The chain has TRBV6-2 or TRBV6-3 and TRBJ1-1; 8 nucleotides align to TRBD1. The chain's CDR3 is CATEDRENTEAFF. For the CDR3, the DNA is TGTGCCACCGAGGACAGGGAGAACACTGAAGCTTTCTTT.